These T cell receptor beta chains were read from a single sample in a study of radiotherapy plus CTLA-4 blockade in lung cancer. Produced via immunoSEQ multiplex PCR; TCRdb's table is partial and in-frame only. The profile covers about 120,000 clones, with about nine tenths appearing a single time and roughly 7% taken by the ten largest. Sample: peripheral blood, taken from a patient treated with radiotherapy plus ipilimumab. These receptors all stem from a human donor with non-small cell lung cancer that progressed on radiotherapy plus ipilimumab. CDR3s include the opening cysteine and the closing phenylalanine or tryptophan. The D gene is left open where the match is weak. Size is stated for part of the rows, as once, few or many counts, or as a class when the clone is expanded.

j_call v_call d_call clone_size cdr3_nt cdr3_aa
TRBJ2-2 TRBV7-8 TRBD2 - TGTGCCAGCAGCATGAACGGGGGGGGCCTTATCGGGGAGCTGTTTTTT CASSMNGGGLIGELFF
TRBJ2-2 TRBV2 - - TGTGCCAGCTCCGGCCAATCCACCGGGGAGCTGTTTTTT CASSGQSTGELFF
TRBJ2-1 TRBV6-6 TRBD2 - TGTGCCAGCAGTTACTGGACTAGCCTCAATGAGCAGTTCTTC CASSYWTSLNEQFF
TRBJ2-4 TRBV25-1 TRBD1 once TGTGCCAGCAGTGAAGGGCAGGGGGTGGACATTCAGTACTTC CASSEGQGVDIQYF
TRBJ2-1 TRBV15 - - TGTGCCACCAGCAGAGCCGGGAGTTCCTACAATGAGCAGTTCTTC CATSRAGSSYNEQFF
TRBJ2-3 TRBV7-3 - - TGTGCCAGCAGCAATACGGGAGTCGGCACAGATACGCAGTATTTT CASSNTGVGTDTQYF
TRBJ1-1 TRBV5-1 - once TGCGCCAGCAGCCTAGGACGGAGCACCTGGGACACTGAAGCTTTCTTT CASSLGRSTWDTEAFF
TRBJ1-1 TRBV10-3 TRBD1 - TGTGCCATCAGTGAGTCTGGGACAGATACTTTCTTT CAISESGTDTFF
TRBJ2-1 TRBV5-1 - - TGCGCCAGCAGCTTTGGTTTGAAGCCCGTTAATGAGCAGTTCTTC CASSFGLKPVNEQFF
TRBJ1-1 TRBV27 TRBD1 - TGTGCCAGCAGTCAAGGGACAGGGGGAAATTTGAACACTGAAGCTTTCTTT CASSQGTGGNLNTEAFF
TRBJ2-7 TRBV5-8 - - TGTGCCAGCAGCTTGGGAGGGTTTCCCTACGAGCAGTACTTC CASSLGGFPYEQYF
TRBJ1-3 TRBV5-1 - - TGCGCCAGCAGCTGGGGGAACAGGGAGAACACCATATATTTT CASSWGNRENTIYF
TRBJ1-3 TRBV19 - - TGTGCCAGTAATCGAGCGGATCTTGGGCAACAAGTCTCTGGAAACACCATATATTTT CASNRADLGQQVSGNTIYF
TRBJ2-5 TRBV10-3 TRBD2 - TGTGCCATCAGTGTGGTAGCGGGAGAGACCCAGTACTTC CAISVVAGETQYF
TRBJ1-5 TRBV6-1 - - TGTGCCAGCAGTGAATCAGGGGGCAATCAGCCCCAGCATTTT CASSESGGNQPQHF
TRBJ2-1 TRBV5-1 - - TGCGCCAGCAGCTCGGGAGTGCCGGGTCCTTTCAATGAGCAGTTCTTC CASSSGVPGPFNEQFF
TRBJ2-5 TRBV10-2 - - TGCGCCAGCAGCCCGCTGCAGGGAGAGACCCAGTACTTC CASSPLQGETQYF
TRBJ1-2 TRBV7-9 TRBD1 - TGTGCCAGCAGCTGGGACAGAGCCGCGGGGGGCTACACCTTC CASSWDRAAGGYTF
TRBJ2-3 TRBV18 TRBD2 - TGTGCCAGCCGAGACTTAGCGGGGGATACGCAGTATTTT CASRDLAGDTQYF
TRBJ2-2 TRBV15 - - TGTGCCACCAGCAGGCAGCGGGTTCCCGGGGAGCTGTTTTTT CATSRQRVPGELFF
TRBJ2-1 TRBV29-1 - - TGCAGCGTCGTTTGGGACGCCGTCTACAATGAGCAGTTCTTC CSVVWDAVYNEQFF
TRBJ1-4 TRBV7-9 - - TGTGCCAGCGGGGTCGGAGGTTCTGAAAAACTGTTTTTT CASGVGGSEKLFF
TRBJ2-1 TRBV6-6 - - TGTGCCAGCAGTTACTCGATAGGGGTCAACCACAATGAGCAGTTCTTC CASSYSIGVNHNEQFF